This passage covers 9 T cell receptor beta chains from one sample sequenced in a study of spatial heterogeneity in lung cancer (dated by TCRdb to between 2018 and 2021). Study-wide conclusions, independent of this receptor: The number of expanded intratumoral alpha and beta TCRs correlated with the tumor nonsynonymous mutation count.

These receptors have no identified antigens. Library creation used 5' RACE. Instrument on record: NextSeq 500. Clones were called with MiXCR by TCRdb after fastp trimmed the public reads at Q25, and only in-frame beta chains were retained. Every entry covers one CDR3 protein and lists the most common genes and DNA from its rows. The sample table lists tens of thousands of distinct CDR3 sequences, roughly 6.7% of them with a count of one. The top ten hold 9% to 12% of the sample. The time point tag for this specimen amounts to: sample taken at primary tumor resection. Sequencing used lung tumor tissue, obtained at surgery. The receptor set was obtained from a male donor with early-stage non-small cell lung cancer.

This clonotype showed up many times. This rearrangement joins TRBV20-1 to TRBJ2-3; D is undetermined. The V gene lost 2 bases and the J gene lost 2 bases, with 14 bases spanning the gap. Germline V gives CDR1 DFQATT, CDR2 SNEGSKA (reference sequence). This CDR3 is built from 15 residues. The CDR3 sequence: CSARKGAEFTDTQYF. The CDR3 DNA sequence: TGCAGTGCTAGAAAGGGCGCGGAGTTCACAGATACGCAGTATTTT.

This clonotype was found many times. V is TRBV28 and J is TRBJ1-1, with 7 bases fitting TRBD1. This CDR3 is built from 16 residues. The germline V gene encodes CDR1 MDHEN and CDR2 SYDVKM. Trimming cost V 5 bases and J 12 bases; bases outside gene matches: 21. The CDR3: CASSPHLQGTSTKTFF. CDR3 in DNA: TGTGCCAGCAGTCCCCATTTACAGGGGACCTCTACGAAAACTTTCTTT.

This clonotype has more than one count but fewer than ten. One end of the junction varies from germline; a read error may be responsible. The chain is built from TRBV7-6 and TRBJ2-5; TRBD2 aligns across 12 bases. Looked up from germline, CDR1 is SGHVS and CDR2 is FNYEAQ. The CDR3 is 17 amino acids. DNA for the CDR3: TGTGCCAGCAGCTTAGAGGCTAGCGGGAGGGCAGTGCGGGCCCAGCACTTC. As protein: CASSLEASGRAVRAQHF.

CDR3 amino acids: CASSFPLAASTDTQYF. The CDR3 region has the DNA TGTGCCAGCAGTTTTCCGCTAGCGGCCTCCACAGATACGCAGTATTTT. V gene TRBV28 combines with J gene TRBJ2-3; 7 positions match TRBD2. The CDR3 loop spans 16 amino acids. V lost 3 bases to trimming and J lost 2 bases; unmatched junction nucleotides: 8. Germline CDR1 MDHEN, CDR2 SYDVKM.

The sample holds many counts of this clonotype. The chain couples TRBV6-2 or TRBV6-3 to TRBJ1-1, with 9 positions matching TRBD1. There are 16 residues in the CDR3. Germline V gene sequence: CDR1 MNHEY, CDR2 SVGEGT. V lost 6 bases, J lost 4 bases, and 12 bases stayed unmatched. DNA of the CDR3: TGTGCCAGCAGACCCAAACAGGGGGCGGGAGGCACTGAAGCTTTCTTT. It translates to CASRPKQGAGGTEAFF.

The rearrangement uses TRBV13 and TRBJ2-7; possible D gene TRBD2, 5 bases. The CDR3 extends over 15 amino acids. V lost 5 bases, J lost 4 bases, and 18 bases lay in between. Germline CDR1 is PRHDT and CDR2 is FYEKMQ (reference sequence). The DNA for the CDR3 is TGTGCCAGCAGCCCATCAGCGGTCCCGGGGTACGAGCAGTACTTC. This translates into CASSPSAVPGYEQYF.

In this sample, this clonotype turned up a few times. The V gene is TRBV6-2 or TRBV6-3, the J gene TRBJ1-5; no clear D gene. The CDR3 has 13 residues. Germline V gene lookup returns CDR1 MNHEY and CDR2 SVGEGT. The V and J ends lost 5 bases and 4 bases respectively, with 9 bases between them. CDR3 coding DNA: TGTGCCAGCAGTACCCGGATAAATCAGCCCCAGCATTTT. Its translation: CASSTRINQPQHF.

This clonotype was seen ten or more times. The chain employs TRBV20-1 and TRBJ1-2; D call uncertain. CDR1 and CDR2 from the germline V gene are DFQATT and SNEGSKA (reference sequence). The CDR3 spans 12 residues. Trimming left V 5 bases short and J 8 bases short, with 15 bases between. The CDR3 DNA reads TGCAGTGCTCGAACGGCGGGGTGGGGCTACACCTTC. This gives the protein CSARTAGWGYTF.

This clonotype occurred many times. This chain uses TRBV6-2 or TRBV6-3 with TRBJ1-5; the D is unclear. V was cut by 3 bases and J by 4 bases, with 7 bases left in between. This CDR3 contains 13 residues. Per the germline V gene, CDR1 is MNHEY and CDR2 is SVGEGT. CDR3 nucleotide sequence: TGTGCCAGCAGTTATGGCCCGAATCAGCCCCAGCATTTT. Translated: CASSYGPNQPQHF.